This TCR beta chain appears in the sequencing data of a study of cytomegalovirus exposure and HLA in healthy donors. Trimming removed 4 bases from V and 2 bases from J, with 12 bases in between. Germline V gives CDR1 SGHRS, CDR2 YFSETQ. This CDR3 has 15 amino acids. Overall study findings and caveats: From TCR beta sequences, most subjects' HLA-A and HLA-B alleles were reportedly predicted accurately.

The PCR used 60 Vbeta and 13 Jbeta primers. Sequenced by immunoSEQ multiplex PCR; TCRdb stores in-frame clones only, minus some. Of approximately 93,000 clones listed, over 75% are singletons. A note on this clone: Its antigen is as yet unknown.

The source material was PBMCs. V and J are TRBV5-1 and TRBJ2-2; a possible D gene is TRBD2 (5 bases). The clonotype comes from a man between 45 and 60 years old in good health and CMV-seronegative. The CDR3 loop is CASSRGAANTGELFF. In nucleotides, the CDR3 is TGCGCCAGCAGCCGGGGAGCAGCCAACACCGGGGAGCTGTTTTTT. Full variable domain (missing parts from reference TRBV5-1 and TRBJ2-2): KAGVTQTPRYLIKTRGQQVTLSCSPISGHRSVSWYQQTPGQGLQFLFEYFSETQRNKGNFPGRFSGRQFSNSRSEMNVSTLELGDSALYLCASSRGAANTGELFFGEGSRLTVL.